These 19 T cell receptor beta chains came from one sample sequenced in a study of T-cell reconstitution after alpha-beta-depleted transplantation in children. The TCRbeta library was prepared with unique molecular identifiers. TCRdb fed the PCR reads into MiXCR, producing one record per CDR3 protein. The repertoire includes under 400,000 distinct CDR3 sequences, 23% of them detected once, and approximately 11% sits in the top ten. Sample: PBMCs, mostly from graft donor cells, taken 180 days after TCRalphabeta/CD19-depleted stem cell transplant. The source of these receptors is a male patient younger than 18 who had a stem cell transplant for acute lymphoblastic leukemia, so the T cells may come from the graft donor.

The V and J genes are TRBV5-1 and TRBJ2-7; 10 positions agree with TRBD2. The CDR3 runs to 14 residues. The ends lost 4 bases at V and 5 bases at J; junction bases unmatched: 6. Germline CDR1 reads SGHRS; CDR2 reads YFSETQ. The CDR3 bases are TGCGCCAGCAGCCGTCCCGGACTAGCGGACGAGCAGTACTTC. It encodes CASSRPGLADEQYF.

The chain is built from TRBV14 and TRBJ2-5; D not resolved. V shed 0 bases and J shed 5 bases, with 7 bases lying between them. CDR1 and CDR2 (germline): SGHDN, FVKESK. The CDR3 extends over 13 amino acids. The CDR3 DNA reads as TGTGCCAGCAGCCAAGAGAACGGGGAGACCCAGTACTTC. Translated: CASSQENGETQYF. Based on the CDR3 plus reference TRBV14 and TRBJ2-5, the full variable domain is EAGVTQFPSHSVIEKGQTVTLRCDPISGHDNLYWYRRVMGKEIKFLLHFVKESKQDESGMPNNRFLAERTGGTYSTLKVQPAELEDSGVYFCASSQENGETQYFGPGTRLLVL.

The chain links TRBV27 to TRBJ2-5; 11 nucleotides agree with TRBD1. The trim removed 5 bases at V and 5 bases at J, leaving 10 bases unmatched. This CDR3 has 16 amino acids. From germline, CDR1 is MNHEY and CDR2 SMNVEV (reference sequence). The CDR3 region is CASSPRTGGFWETQYF. CDR3 nucleotide sequence: TGTGCCAGCAGTCCCCGGACAGGGGGCTTCTGGGAGACCCAGTACTTC.

This clonotype was seen only a few times. The chain links TRBV7-3 to TRBJ2-3; 9 bases line up with TRBD2. The CDR3 is 16 residues long. The germline V gene has CDR1 SGHTA and CDR2 FQGTGA. Germline trimming cut 3 bases from V and 6 bases from J; bases unmatched to any gene: 10. CDR3 bases: TGTGCCAGCAGCTTCTTAGCGGGAGTCGGGTGGGATACGCAGTATTTT. Protein sequence: CASSFLAGVGWDTQYF.

This clonotype has a handful of counts. The chain recombines TRBV24-1 with TRBJ2-3; 10 positions match TRBD1. CDR1 is KGHDR and CDR2 is SFDVKD in the germline V gene. V shed 3 bases, J shed 1 base, and the junction held 3 bases outside the gene matches. CDR3 length: 16 amino acids. The CDR3 DNA follows: TGTGCCACCAGTGATCCCGGGACAGGGGGCACAGATACGCAGTATTTT. It is translated as CATSDPGTGGTDTQYF.

This clonotype has just a few counts. This chain connects TRBV19 to TRBJ1-1; 8 bases are a match to TRBD1. This CDR3 is 15 amino acids long. Germline CDR1 and CDR2: LNHDA and SQIVND (reference sequence). V lost 2 bases and J lost 5; bases outside the gene matches: 7. DNA of the CDR3: TGTGCCAGTAGTATAACTTGGACAGGGAGGACTGAAGCTTTCTTT. Protein sequence: CASSITWTGRTEAFF.

The CDR3 bases are TGTGCCAGCAGCTTTTACGGAGGGCCAGGGGAGACCCAGTACTTC. Translation gives CASSFYGGPGETQYF. The chain carries TRBV7-6 and TRBJ2-5, with D maybe TRBD2 (6 bases). The V end lost 3 bases, the J end lost 5 bases, and 16 bases lay between the germline ends. The CDR3 consists of 15 residues. Germline V gives CDR1 SGHVS, CDR2 FNYEAQ.

V gene TRBV7-9 combines with J gene TRBJ2-7; 7 nucleotides agree with TRBD1. Germline V CDR1 and CDR2: SEHNR, FQNEAQ (reference sequence). The CDR3 totals 15 residues. The V gene end was trimmed by 3 bases and the J gene end by 3 bases; junction bases not matched to a gene: 8. CDR3: CASSFQTGIDYEQYF. The CDR3 DNA reads as TGTGCCAGCAGCTTCCAGACAGGGATTGACTACGAGCAGTACTTC.

This chain links TRBV4-1 with TRBJ2-5; D unclear. V lost 2 bases and J 5 bases, leaving 21 bases between the germline ends. Per the germline V gene, CDR1 is MGHRA and CDR2 is YSYEKL. The CDR3 is 17 amino acids. CDR3 sequence: CASSQIEAGTEWETQYF. CDR3 DNA sequence: TGCGCCAGCAGCCAAATTGAGGCTGGAACGGAATGGGAGACCCAGTACTTC.

This clonotype was detected a few times. The chain combines TRBV4-1 with TRBJ1-1, with 9 bases identical to TRBD1. This CDR3 is 17 amino acids long. The V and J ends lost 1 base and 4 bases, in that order; junction bases with no gene match: 10. Germline CDR1 MGHRA, CDR2 YSYEKL. In nucleotides, the CDR3 is TGCGCCAGCAGCCAAGTAGGCCCGGGACAGGGTGGCACTGAAGCTTTCTTT. Translated: CASSQVGPGQGGTEAFF.

This clonotype was detected only a few times. The chain uses TRBV11-1 and TRBJ1-6; possibly TRBD1 for D (6 bases). The V gene lost 3 bases and the J gene lost 10 bases, with 10 bases spanning the gap. The germline CDR1 and CDR2 sequences are SGHAT and FQDESV (reference sequence). The length of the CDR3 is 13 residues. The CDR3: CASSFEGGSPLHF. The CDR3 bases are TGTGCCAGCAGCTTTGAAGGGGGATCACCCCTCCACTTT.

The gene calls are TRBV20-1 and TRBJ2-4, with 11 bases fitting TRBD2. Germline V gene lookup returns CDR1 DFQATT and CDR2 SNEGSKA (reference sequence). The CDR3 is 15 amino acids. The ends lost 5 bases at V and 0 bases at J; junction bases unmatched: 3. CDR3 protein: CSALLAGAAKNIQYF. CDR3 nucleotide sequence: TGCAGTGCTTTACTAGCGGGAGCAGCCAAAAACATTCAGTACTTC.

The V call is TRBV7-3, the J call TRBJ2-3, with 9 bases matching TRBD2. This CDR3 has 14 amino acids. Germline V lookup: CDR1 SGHTA, CDR2 FQGTGA. After removal of 3 bases from V and 5 bases from J, the junction contained 3 bases not matched to a gene. As DNA, the CDR3 is TGTGCCAGCAGCTTCGCGGGAGGGCGAGATACGCAGTATTTT. As protein: CASSFAGGRDTQYF.

The chain is built from TRBV30 and TRBJ2-3, with 11 bases fitting TRBD2. CDR1 and CDR2 from the germline V gene are GTSNPN and SVGIG (reference sequence). The length of the CDR3 is 14 residues. V shed 2 bases, J shed 5 bases, and the junction held 3 bases outside the gene matches. CDR3 DNA sequence: TGTGCCTGGAGTCTAGCGGGAGGCGAAGATACGCAGTATTTT. It translates to CAWSLAGGEDTQYF. Full variable domain (remainder filled in from reference TRBV30 and TRBJ2-3): SQTIHQWPATLVQPVGSPLSLECTVEGTSNPNLYWYRQAAGRGLQLLFYSVGIGQISSEVPQNLSASRPQDRQFILSSKKLLLSDSGFYLCAWSLAGGEDTQYFGPGTRLTVL.

The genes are TRBV27 and TRBJ2-7, with a tentative D call TRBD1 (6 bases). The CDR3 sequence is 17 residues long. Germline assignment: CDR1 MNHEY and CDR2 SMNVEV (reference sequence). V lost 5 bases and J 0 bases, leaving 20 bases between the germline ends. CDR3 residues: CASSTAGEGTSSYEQYF. DNA of the CDR3: TGTGCCAGCAGTACCGCCGGGGAAGGGACAAGCTCCTACGAGCAGTACTTC.

The sample holds a few counts of this clonotype. The chain combines TRBV12-3 or TRBV12-4 with TRBJ2-7; either TRBD1 or TRBD2 may supply D (7 bases each). Trimming cost V 2 bases and J 0 bases, with 14 bases left between them. The CDR3 extends over 16 amino acids. The CDR3 sequence: CASSLLPGGVSYEQYF. In DNA, the CDR3 is TGTGCCAGCAGTTTATTACCAGGGGGGGTCTCCTACGAGCAGTACTTC.

V usage is TRBV21-1 and J usage is TRBJ2-4; the table's D call, TRBD1, has no DNA check behind it. TRBV21-1 is an annotated pseudogene. The CDR3 is made up of 19 amino acids. The CDR3 loop reads CASSNHGTAQGLAKNIQYF. CDR3 bases: TGTGCCAGCAGCAATCATGGGACAGCCCAAGGGCTAGCCAAAAACATTCAGTACTTC.

The chain joins TRBV20-1 to TRBJ1-2; D unresolved. This CDR3 comprises 13 residues. The V end lost 0 bases, the J end lost 8 bases, and 13 bases lay between the germline ends. The germline gives CDR1 DFQATT, CDR2 SNEGSKA (reference sequence). CDR3: CSARDIYLSGYTF. The DNA of the CDR3 is TGCAGTGCTAGAGATATTTATCTGTCGGGCTACACCTTC.

This clonotype was seen a few times. The chain links TRBV11-2 to TRBJ2-7; 12 bases map to TRBD2. The CDR3 is 21 residues long. Germline values: CDR1 SGHAT, CDR2 FQNNGV. The ends lost 1 base at V and 2 bases at J; junction bases unmatched: 18. This CDR3 reads CASSLVADLGLAGWMPYEQYF. CDR3 sequence (DNA): TGTGCCAGCAGCTTAGTGGCTGATTTAGGACTAGCGGGATGGATGCCCTACGAGCAGTACTTC.